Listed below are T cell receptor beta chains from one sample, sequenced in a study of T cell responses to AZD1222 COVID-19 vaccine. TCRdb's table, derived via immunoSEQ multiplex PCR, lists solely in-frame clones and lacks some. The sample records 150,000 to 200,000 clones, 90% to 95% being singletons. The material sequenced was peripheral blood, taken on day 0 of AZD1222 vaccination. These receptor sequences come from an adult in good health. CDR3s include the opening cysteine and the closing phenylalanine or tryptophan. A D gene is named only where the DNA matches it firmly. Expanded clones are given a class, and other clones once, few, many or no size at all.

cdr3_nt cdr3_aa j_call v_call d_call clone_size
TGTGCCAGCAGGGGGTGGGGTGAAGCTTTCTTT CASRGWGEAFF TRBJ1-1 TRBV5-6 . .
TGCGCCAGTAAGACTAGCGGGGGGACGGGTCGAGAGACCCAGTACTTC CASKTSGGTGRETQYF TRBJ2-5 TRBV4-1 TRBD2 once
TGTGCCAGTAGGTGGACAGGGGCAGATGGCTACACCTTC CASRWTGADGYTF TRBJ1-2 TRBV19 TRBD1 .
TGTGCCACCACTGGACACTCTGGAAACACCATATATTTT CATTGHSGNTIYF TRBJ1-3 TRBV15 . .
TGTGCCAGCAGCCAAGTCTCCTACGAGCAGTACTTC CASSQVSYEQYF TRBJ2-7 TRBV3-1/TRBV3-2 . once
TGTGCCAGCAGCTCTTTTCCCGCCCTCACAGGACTAGCTAACTATGGCTACACCTTC CASSSFPALTGLANYGYTF TRBJ1-2 TRBV5-8 . .
TGTGCCAGCAGTGACCTGACAGGGGGATATTCACCCCTCCACTTT CASSDLTGGYSPLHF TRBJ1-6 TRBV6-1 TRBD1 .
TGTGCCAGCAGCCAACAGGACTTCAACGAGCAGTACTTC CASSQQDFNEQYF TRBJ2-7 TRBV14 . .
TGTGCCAGCTCACCCCAGGACAGCGTCGGGGAGCTGTTTTTT CASSPQDSVGELFF TRBJ2-2 TRBV18 . once
TGTGCCAGCAGTGAAAACAGGGGAGGGAGAACAGATACGCAGTATTTT CASSENRGGRTDTQYF TRBJ2-3 TRBV25-1 . .
TGTGCCAGCAGTGCCGTCGGGCTCGAGCAGTACTTC CASSAVGLEQYF TRBJ2-7 TRBV12-3/TRBV12-4 . .
TGTGCCTGGAGTGTACAAAGGGGTCCCACCCGTGGCTACACCTTC CAWSVQRGPTRGYTF TRBJ1-2 TRBV30 . few
TGTGCCAGCAGCCAAACGGGACTAGGACCCGGGGAGCTGTTTTTT CASSQTGLGPGELFF TRBJ2-2 TRBV4-2 TRBD2 .
TGCGCCAGCAGACCGGAGAATTCACCCCTCCACTTT CASRPENSPLHF TRBJ1-6 TRBV5-1 . .
TGTGCCACCAGCAGAGTAGGAATTGGAGAAAAACTGTTTTTT CATSRVGIGEKLFF TRBJ1-4 TRBV15 . .
TGTGCCAGCAGCCGCCTAGGGGTGAACACTGAAGCTTTCTTT CASSRLGVNTEAFF TRBJ1-1 TRBV6-5 . .
TGCGCCAGCAGCCTTACGACAGGGGTGGAGACTGAAGCTTTCTTT CASSLTTGVETEAFF TRBJ1-1 TRBV5-1 TRBD1 .
TGTGCCAGCAGCCCCAGGGGGGGTGGAATGAGCGGGGCCAACGTCCTGACTTTC CASSPRGGGMSGANVLTF TRBJ2-6 TRBV7-6 . .
TGTGCCAGTAGTCCACCGGGACAGGGTAATGAAAAACTGTTTTTT CASSPPGQGNEKLFF TRBJ1-4 TRBV19 TRBD1 .
TGTGCCAGCAGCTCCTCAAAGCTCGGCAGTATGAATGGCTACACCTTC CASSSSKLGSMNGYTF TRBJ1-2 TRBV11-2 . .
TGTGCCAGTAGTATAGACCCCCGTAGCGCTTACAATGAGCAGTTCTTC CASSIDPRSAYNEQFF TRBJ2-1 TRBV19 . .
TGTGCCAGCAGCCAAAGGGGACAGGGTGTGAGTGGCTACACCTTC CASSQRGQGVSGYTF TRBJ1-2 TRBV3-1/TRBV3-2 TRBD1 .
TGTGCCAGCACTCGACAGGGAGGTGAGCAGTTCTTC CASTRQGGEQFF TRBJ2-1 TRBV6-5 . .
TGTGCCAGCAGCTTAGTATGGTCTGGGGCCAACGTCCTGACTTTC CASSLVWSGANVLTF TRBJ2-6 TRBV7-2 . .
TGTGCCAGCAGCCCCCCGGGGTCTTACATGAACACTGAAGCTTTCTTT CASSPPGSYMNTEAFF TRBJ1-1 TRBV7-9 . .
TGTGCCAGCAGTGAAAGGCTACTGGAGAGCCCTCATGGCTACACCTTC CASSERLLESPHGYTF TRBJ1-2 TRBV6-1 . .
TGTGCCAGTAGTCCGCCGGAGACGGGGGTCCGTTGGACCTTC CASSPPETGVRWTF TRBJ1-2 TRBV19 . .
TGTGCCAGCAGCTCGGTAGGGCTAGCGGGGGCTACCTACAATGAGCAGTTCTTC CASSSVGLAGATYNEQFF TRBJ2-1 TRBV11-2 TRBD2 .
TGTGCCACGCAAGAGTACGCTGAAGCTTTCTTT CATQEYAEAFF TRBJ1-1 TRBV19 . .
TGTGCCAGCAGCTTATGGCCGGAGACTAACTATGGCTACACCTTC CASSLWPETNYGYTF TRBJ1-2 TRBV7-9 . .
TGTGCCAGCAGCCAGGGACAGGGCACTGAAGCTTTCTTT CASSQGQGTEAFF TRBJ1-1 TRBV3-1/TRBV3-2 TRBD1 .
TGTGCCAGCAGTAAACCTCAGGGCTACGAGCAGTACTTC CASSKPQGYEQYF TRBJ2-7 TRBV6-5 . .
TGTGCCAGCAGCTTTGCTCAGCAAAATCAGCCCCAGCATTTT CASSFAQQNQPQHF TRBJ1-5 TRBV5-8 . .
TGTGCCAGCAGCCCGGACGGCCATCAATCCTCATCCTATGGCTACACCTTC CASSPDGHQSSSYGYTF TRBJ1-2 TRBV7-9 . .
TGTGCCAGCAGTTACTACACCGTATCTACTAACTATGGCTACACCTTC CASSYYTVSTNYGYTF TRBJ1-2 TRBV6-5 . .
TGTGCCAGCAGTGAGGTCTACTCAGCAAATCAGCCCCAGCATTTT CASSEVYSANQPQHF TRBJ1-5 TRBV6-1 . .
TGTGCCAGCAGTTCTGCCGGGACAGGGGGCTTGGGTTCACCCCTCCACTTT CASSSAGTGGLGSPLHF TRBJ1-6 TRBV6-2/TRBV6-3 TRBD1 .
TGTGCCAGCAGTCCGAGATATAGCAATCAGCCCCAGCATTTT CASSPRYSNQPQHF TRBJ1-5 TRBV7-6 . .
TGTGCCACCAGTGACAGGGGCTACGAGCAGTACTTC CATSDRGYEQYF TRBJ2-7 TRBV24-1 . .
TGTGCCAGCAGTCCGGGACAGTGGACCGGGGAGCTGTTTTTT CASSPGQWTGELFF TRBJ2-2 TRBV6-5 TRBD1 once
TGTGCCTGGACTAGATCCTACGAGCAGTACTTC CAWTRSYEQYF TRBJ2-7 TRBV30 . .
TGTGCCACCAGCAGAGGGCCCCCGTCGGAGGGGTTCTTC CATSRGPPSEGFF TRBJ2-1 TRBV15 . .
TGCGCCAGCAGCCAAGATCCACGGGCCTCTGGAAACACCATATATTTT CASSQDPRASGNTIYF TRBJ1-3 TRBV4-1 . .
TGTGCCAGCAGATCCGTGGGCGTGAGGCACGAGCAGTACTTC CASRSVGVRHEQYF TRBJ2-7 TRBV27 . .
TGTGCCAGCAACATAGGGTACCCGGCAAAGAACACCGGGGAGCTGTTTTTT CASNIGYPAKNTGELFF TRBJ2-2 TRBV7-9 . .
TGTGCCAGCAGGCGAGGACAGTTTTCGACCTACGAGCAGTACTTC CASRRGQFSTYEQYF TRBJ2-7 TRBV7-9 . .
TGTGCCAGCTCACCATCTCCCGGGGGCTTGGGGGGGGAGACTGAAGCTTTCTTT CASSPSPGGLGGETEAFF TRBJ1-1 TRBV18 . .
TGCAGTGCCCTTTTTGAAGCCGAGCAGTACTTC CSALFEAEQYF TRBJ2-7 TRBV20-1 . .
TGTGCCACCAGCAGAGAAAGGAGGACCTCGACAGGGGAGCAGTACTTC CATSRERRTSTGEQYF TRBJ2-7 TRBV15 TRBD1 .
TGTGCCAGCAGCCAAGACCTAGCGGGGCTCTACGAGCAGTACTTC CASSQDLAGLYEQYF TRBJ2-7 TRBV3-1/TRBV3-2 TRBD2 .
TGTGCCAGCAGCGCGAGGACAGGTTTCAATGGCTACACCTTC CASSARTGFNGYTF TRBJ1-2 TRBV9 TRBD1 .
TGTGCCAGCAGCGGGGGCCCACAGGGAGACCTCCACTTT CASSGGPQGDLHF TRBJ1-6 TRBV7-2 . once
TGTGCCAGCAGTTTTCCCATGACAGGGTATTCCTACGAGCAGTACTTC CASSFPMTGYSYEQYF TRBJ2-7 TRBV28 TRBD1 .
TGTGCCAGCAGTTTGAACTCTGGAAACACCATATATTTT CASSLNSGNTIYF TRBJ1-3 TRBV12-3/TRBV12-4 . few